Listed below are T cell receptor beta chains from one sample, sequenced in a study of blood T cell repertoires in COVID-19. Produced via immunoSEQ multiplex PCR; TCRdb's table is partial and in-frame only. The repertoire holds some 120,000 clones, with 55% to 75% as singletons. Sequencing was carried out using peripheral blood. The receptors come from a human donor with acute or convalescent COVID-19. The donor label of this sample is uncertain. Both conserved end residues are part of each CDR3. The D gene is left open where the match is weak. Clone sizes are given selectively: once, few, many, or a class where the clone is expanded.

abundance: .; d_gene: .; len: 14; v_gene: TRBV29-1; j_gene: TRBJ2-3; CDR3nt: TGCAGCGTTGCGGTGGCCAGGGATACAGATACGCAGTATTTT; CDR3aa: CSVAVARDTDTQYF
abundance: .; d_gene: TRBD1; len: 14; v_gene: TRBV29-1; j_gene: TRBJ2-5; CDR3nt: TGCAGCGTTGAAGGGACAGGGTACCAAGAGACCCAGTACTTC; CDR3aa: CSVEGTGYQETQYF
abundance: .; d_gene: .; len: 13; v_gene: TRBV14; j_gene: TRBJ2-2; CDR3nt: TGTGCCAGCAGCCTGGGGGCTCCCGGGGAGCTGTTTTTT; CDR3aa: CASSLGAPGELFF
abundance: .; d_gene: TRBD2; len: 15; v_gene: TRBV7-3; j_gene: TRBJ2-3; CDR3nt: TGTGCCAGCAGCTTAGCACTAGCGGGGACCAATACGCAGTATTTT; CDR3aa: CASSLALAGTNTQYF
abundance: .; d_gene: TRBD1; len: 12; v_gene: TRBV30; j_gene: TRBJ1-4; CDR3nt: TGTGCCTCGGGACAGAGGGGCGAAAAACTGTTTTTT; CDR3aa: CASGQRGEKLFF
abundance: .; d_gene: .; len: 13; v_gene: TRBV14; j_gene: TRBJ1-1; CDR3nt: TGTGCCAGCAGCCTCACAGGGAGCACTGAAGCTTTCTTT; CDR3aa: CASSLTGSTEAFF
abundance: .; d_gene: .; len: 17; v_gene: TRBV5-1; j_gene: TRBJ2-3; CDR3nt: TGCGCCAGCAGCTTGGTAACAAGTGCCTCACCCACAGATACGCAGTATTTT; CDR3aa: CASSLVTSASPTDTQYF
abundance: many; d_gene: .; len: 14; v_gene: TRBV13; j_gene: TRBJ2-3; CDR3nt: TGTGCCAGCAGCTTTTTGACAGACACAGATACGCAGTATTTT; CDR3aa: CASSFLTDTDTQYF
abundance: .; d_gene: .; len: 16; v_gene: TRBV4-1; j_gene: TRBJ2-2; CDR3nt: TGCGCCAGCAGCCAAGGAAGACTGATGCTCACCGGGGAGCTGTTTTTT; CDR3aa: CASSQGRLMLTGELFF
abundance: .; d_gene: .; len: 15; v_gene: TRBV3-1/TRBV3-2; j_gene: TRBJ2-2; CDR3nt: TGTGCCAGCAGCCAAGTTGGGAGGAGGAACGGGGAGCTGTTTTTT; CDR3aa: CASSQVGRRNGELFF
abundance: .; d_gene: .; len: 14; v_gene: TRBV3-1/TRBV3-2; j_gene: TRBJ1-4; CDR3nt: TGTGCCAGCAGCCACCTTGCAACTAATGAAAAACTGTTTTTT; CDR3aa: CASSHLATNEKLFF
abundance: once; d_gene: .; len: 14; v_gene: TRBV24-1; j_gene: TRBJ2-3; CDR3nt: TGTGCCACCAGCGTAGCCGGGAACTTAGATACGCAGTATTTT; CDR3aa: CATSVAGNLDTQYF
abundance: once; d_gene: TRBD1; len: 16; v_gene: TRBV5-4; j_gene: TRBJ2-1; CDR3nt: TGTGCCAGCAGCTTCTCGCGGACAGGGAGAACGGATGAGCAGTTCTTC; CDR3aa: CASSFSRTGRTDEQFF
abundance: .; d_gene: .; len: 12; v_gene: TRBV5-1; j_gene: TRBJ1-2; CDR3nt: TGCGCCAGCACCACAGGGTTCTATGGCTACACCTTC; CDR3aa: CASTTGFYGYTF
abundance: .; d_gene: TRBD1; len: 14; v_gene: TRBV7-9; j_gene: TRBJ1-2; CDR3nt: TGTGCCAGCAGCCGAGGACAGGGGGCGTATGGCTACACCTTC; CDR3aa: CASSRGQGAYGYTF
abundance: few; d_gene: .; len: 15; v_gene: TRBV5-1; j_gene: TRBJ1-5; CDR3nt: TGCGCCAGCAGGGAGGACGGCTCGGCGAATCAGCCCCAGCATTTT; CDR3aa: CASREDGSANQPQHF
abundance: few; d_gene: .; len: 13; v_gene: TRBV28; j_gene: TRBJ1-2; CDR3nt: TGTGCCAGCAGCGTGACAGGACCCTATGGCTACACCTTC; CDR3aa: CASSVTGPYGYTF
abundance: .; d_gene: TRBD2; len: 17; v_gene: TRBV4-1; j_gene: TRBJ2-5; CDR3nt: TGCGCCCGCAGCCAACTCGGGGGGGCGGACCTCCAAGAGACCCAGTACTTC; CDR3aa: CARSQLGGADLQETQYF
abundance: .; d_gene: TRBD2; len: 15; v_gene: TRBV2; j_gene: TRBJ2-2; CDR3nt: TGTGCCAGCAGACCCGCGGGGGTGGGCACCGGGGAGCTGTTTTTT; CDR3aa: CASRPAGVGTGELFF
abundance: .; d_gene: .; len: 15; v_gene: TRBV5-1; j_gene: TRBJ1-1; CDR3nt: TGCGCCAGCAGCTGGGGGACTCCTATGAACACTGAAGCTTTCTTT; CDR3aa: CASSWGTPMNTEAFF
abundance: .; d_gene: TRBD1; len: 14; v_gene: TRBV18; j_gene: TRBJ1-5; CDR3nt: TGTGCCAGCTCACCGGACAGGGTAGGTCAGCCCCAGCATTTT; CDR3aa: CASSPDRVGQPQHF
abundance: .; d_gene: TRBD1; len: 14; v_gene: TRBV2; j_gene: TRBJ1-2; CDR3nt: TGTGCCAGCGCGAAAGACAGGGGGAACTATGGCTACACCTTC; CDR3aa: CASAKDRGNYGYTF
abundance: .; d_gene: TRBD1; len: 15; v_gene: TRBV18; j_gene: TRBJ1-2; CDR3nt: TGTGCCAGCTCACCCCGGACAGGGATTAACTATGGCTACACCTTC; CDR3aa: CASSPRTGINYGYTF
abundance: .; d_gene: .; len: 14; v_gene: TRBV5-1; j_gene: TRBJ2-3; CDR3nt: TGCGCCAGCACTATCGGGGTGAGCACAGATACGCAGTATTTT; CDR3aa: CASTIGVSTDTQYF
abundance: .; d_gene: TRBD1; len: 16; v_gene: TRBV2; j_gene: TRBJ1-5; CDR3nt: TGTGCCAGCAGTGGGGACAGGGGTATGGTCGATCAGCCCCAGCATTTT; CDR3aa: CASSGDRGMVDQPQHF
abundance: .; d_gene: TRBD1; len: 14; v_gene: TRBV20-1; j_gene: TRBJ1-4; CDR3nt: TGCAGTGCTAGTGTGGGACAGGCGGGGGAAAAACTGTTTTTT; CDR3aa: CSASVGQAGEKLFF
abundance: .; d_gene: .; len: 16; v_gene: TRBV15; j_gene: TRBJ1-1; CDR3nt: TGTGCCACCAGCAGAGGCTCCGGGGTCAAGGACACTGAAGCTTTCTTT; CDR3aa: CATSRGSGVKDTEAFF
abundance: once; d_gene: TRBD2; len: 15; v_gene: TRBV3-1/TRBV3-2; j_gene: TRBJ2-2; CDR3nt: TGTGCCAGCAGCCTAAGGACTAGGAACACCGGGGAGCTGTTTTTT; CDR3aa: CASSLRTRNTGELFF
abundance: .; d_gene: .; len: 14; v_gene: TRBV5-6; j_gene: TRBJ1-2; CDR3nt: TGTGCCAGCAGCCCGGGGAGGGTGAACTATGGCTACACCTTC; CDR3aa: CASSPGRVNYGYTF
abundance: once; d_gene: TRBD2; len: 15; v_gene: TRBV7-3; j_gene: TRBJ2-3; CDR3nt: TGTGCCAGCAAAGCGGGGGGCTACAACACAGATACGCAGTATTTT; CDR3aa: CASKAGGYNTDTQYF
abundance: .; d_gene: .; len: 13; v_gene: TRBV12-3/TRBV12-4; j_gene: TRBJ1-1; CDR3nt: TGTGCCAGCAGCCCTACAGAAAACATTGAAGCTTTCTTT; CDR3aa: CASSPTENIEAFF
abundance: .; d_gene: TRBD1; len: 14; v_gene: TRBV3-1/TRBV3-2; j_gene: TRBJ1-2; CDR3nt: TGTGCCAGCAGCCAGGGACAGGCTAACTATGGCTACACCTTC; CDR3aa: CASSQGQANYGYTF
abundance: .; d_gene: .; len: 16; v_gene: TRBV19; j_gene: TRBJ1-6; CDR3nt: TGTGCCAGTAGTATAGATGCGCGGGGGCTATATTCACCCCTCCACTTT; CDR3aa: CASSIDARGLYSPLHF
abundance: .; d_gene: .; len: 12; v_gene: TRBV12-3/TRBV12-4; j_gene: TRBJ2-2; CDR3nt: TGTGCCAGCAGTTCAGGGTTTAGGGAGCTGTTTTTT; CDR3aa: CASSSGFRELFF
abundance: .; d_gene: TRBD2; len: 16; v_gene: TRBV15; j_gene: TRBJ2-6; CDR3nt: TGTGCCACCAGCAGAGTCGGGGGGTATGGGGCCAACGTCCTGACTTTC; CDR3aa: CATSRVGGYGANVLTF
abundance: few; d_gene: TRBD2; len: 16; v_gene: TRBV7-8; j_gene: TRBJ2-2; CDR3nt: TGTGCCAGCAGCTTCCTAGCGGCGCTGAACACCGGGGAGCTGTTTTTT; CDR3aa: CASSFLAALNTGELFF
abundance: once; d_gene: .; len: 12; v_gene: TRBV2; j_gene: TRBJ1-2; CDR3nt: TGTGCCAGCAGTGTCACCAGCTATGGCTACACCTTC; CDR3aa: CASSVTSYGYTF
abundance: .; d_gene: .; len: 16; v_gene: TRBV5-1; j_gene: TRBJ2-2; CDR3nt: TGCGCCAGCAGTCTAAACCCAGCGGCGAACACCGGGGAGCTGTTTTTT; CDR3aa: CASSLNPAANTGELFF
abundance: .; d_gene: .; len: 14; v_gene: TRBV2; j_gene: TRBJ2-1; CDR3nt: TGTGCCAGCGACGAACAGGGTTTATGGAATGAGCAGTTCTTC; CDR3aa: CASDEQGLWNEQFF
abundance: .; d_gene: TRBD1; len: 15; v_gene: TRBV28; j_gene: TRBJ2-2; CDR3nt: TGTGCCAGCAGCGAACTGAGGGGGCTGGGCGGGGAGCTGTTTTTT; CDR3aa: CASSELRGLGGELFF
abundance: .; d_gene: .; len: 18; v_gene: TRBV7-8; j_gene: TRBJ1-6; CDR3nt: TGTGCCAGCAGCGAACGTTTGACACAGAGCTCCTATAATTCACCCCTCCACTTT; CDR3aa: CASSERLTQSSYNSPLHF
abundance: .; d_gene: TRBD1; len: 14; v_gene: TRBV7-8; j_gene: TRBJ1-4; CDR3nt: TGTGCCAGCAGCCGGGACAGGGTGGGTGAAAAACTGTTTTTT; CDR3aa: CASSRDRVGEKLFF
abundance: .; d_gene: .; len: 17; v_gene: TRBV19; j_gene: TRBJ2-5; CDR3nt: TGTGCCAGTAGTATCGCGGACTCCCCCGCGAAAGGAGAGACCCAGTACTTC; CDR3aa: CASSIADSPAKGETQYF
abundance: .; d_gene: TRBD1; len: 19; v_gene: TRBV10-1; j_gene: TRBJ1-5; CDR3nt: TGCGCCAGCAGTGATCGAGGGGGCTACGTAGGTTATAGCAATCAGCCCCAGCATTTT; CDR3aa: CASSDRGGYVGYSNQPQHF
abundance: .; d_gene: .; len: 14; v_gene: TRBV4-2; j_gene: TRBJ2-1; CDR3nt: TGTGCCAGCAGCCAAGAGAGAGGGCGGAATGAGCAGTTCTTC; CDR3aa: CASSQERGRNEQFF
abundance: .; d_gene: .; len: 12; v_gene: TRBV6-1; j_gene: TRBJ2-2; CDR3nt: TGTGCCAGCAGCCCGAGTGTCGGGGAGCTGTTTTTT; CDR3aa: CASSPSVGELFF
abundance: .; d_gene: TRBD1; len: 15; v_gene: TRBV10-2; j_gene: TRBJ2-7; CDR3nt: TGCGCCAGCAGTGATTGGGGGACAGGGTCCTACGAGCAGTACTTC; CDR3aa: CASSDWGTGSYEQYF
abundance: .; d_gene: TRBD2; len: 16; v_gene: TRBV19; j_gene: TRBJ2-5; CDR3nt: TGTGCCAGTAGGCCCGTGACTAGCGGGGCTCAAGAGACCCAGTACTTC; CDR3aa: CASRPVTSGAQETQYF
abundance: .; d_gene: TRBD2; len: 16; v_gene: TRBV28; j_gene: TRBJ2-7; CDR3nt: TGTGCCAGCAGTTTTAAACTAGCGGGTTTATCCTACGAGCAGTACTTC; CDR3aa: CASSFKLAGLSYEQYF